This is a list of T cell receptor beta chains from one sample in a study of T cells in Graves' hyperthyroidism and ophthalmopathy. TCRdb reprocessed the multiplex PCR reads via MiXCR and lists one record per CDR3 protein. Here the sample spans fewer than 450,000 distinct CDR3 sequences, about a sixth being singletons. Sequenced input: blood. The receptors stem from a woman aged 25 to 39 with Graves' hyperthyroidism that later progressed to Graves' ophthalmopathy. Both conserved end residues are part of each CDR3. Each record gives: V gene, J gene, D gene, clone size, CDR3 protein, CDR3 DNA. A D gene is named only where the DNA matches it firmly. A row's size may be missing; if present it is once, few, many or a size class.

TRBV5-5	TRBJ2-5	NA	many	CASSLPGTYQETQYF	TGTGCCAGCAGCCTACCCGGGACGTACCAAGAGACCCAGTACTTC
TRBV9	TRBJ2-2	NA	few	CASSPRVLNTGELFF	TGTGCCAGCAGCCCAAGGGTGCTGAACACCGGGGAGCTGTTTTTT
TRBV24-1	TRBJ2-2	TRBD1	many	CATSDLPRDRADTGELFF	TGTGCCACCAGTGATTTGCCCCGGGACAGGGCGGACACCGGGGAGCTGTTTTTT
TRBV7-9	TRBJ1-5	NA	many	CASSLRQGKRNQPQHF	TGTGCCAGCAGCTTACGGCAGGGCAAACGCAATCAGCCCCAGCATTTT
TRBV7-2	TRBJ1-1	NA	NA	CASSLLDSYTEAFF	TGTGCCAGCAGCTTACTGGACAGTTACACTGAAGCTTTCTTT
TRBV2	TRBJ2-2	TRBD2	many	CASRAGAVGELFF	TGTGCCAGCAGAGCGGGAGCTGTCGGGGAGCTGTTTTTT
TRBV5-1	TRBJ1-1	NA	many	CASSFNGMNTEAFF	TGCGCCAGCAGCTTTAACGGGATGAACACTGAAGCTTTCTTT
TRBV20-1	TRBJ2-7	NA	many	CSARQAYEQYF	TGCAGTGCTAGGCAGGCCTACGAGCAGTACTTC
TRBV6-2/TRBV6-3	TRBJ1-2	NA	few	CTSSYGRNYGYTF	TGTACCAGCAGTTACGGGCGGAACTATGGCTACACCTTC
TRBV20-1	TRBJ2-7	NA	few	CSARDLYSYEQYF	TGCAGTGCTCGGGACCTCTACTCCTACGAGCAGTACTTC
TRBV15	TRBJ1-6	NA	once	CATSRSGSSYNSPLHF	TGTGCCACCAGCAGATCAGGGAGCTCCTATAATTCACCCCTCCACTTT
TRBV24-1	TRBJ2-3	NA	many	CATSDPGVSTDTQYF	TGTGCCACCAGTGATCCGGGAGTATCTACAGATACGCAGTATTTT
TRBV6-5	TRBJ2-5	NA	NA	CASGSGHGFKETQYF	TGTGCCAGCGGTTCGGGGCACGGTTTCAAAGAGACCCAGTACTTC
TRBV24-1	TRBJ2-3	TRBD1	few	CATSDPGQGTLGGTQYF	TGTGCCACCAGTGATCCGGGACAGGGCACATTGGGGGGTACGCAGTATTTT
TRBV5-1	TRBJ2-2	NA	NA	CASSLDREGGELFF	TGCGCCAGCAGCTTGGATAGGGAAGGCGGGGAGCTGTTTTTT
TRBV6-8	TRBJ1-2	NA	NA	CASSYSEYYGYTF	TGTGCCAGCAGTTACTCTGAGTACTATGGCTACACCTTC
TRBV29-1	TRBJ2-7	NA	few	CSVQTGPYEQYF	TGCAGCGTCCAGACAGGTCCCTACGAGCAGTACTTC
TRBV25-1	TRBJ2-2	NA	many	CASSEYAERNTGELFF	TGTGCCAGCAGTGAATATGCGGAGAGGAACACCGGGGAGCTGTTTTTT
TRBV28	TRBJ2-7	NA	many	CASTSGTMAYEQYF	TGTGCCAGCACCTCCGGGACAATGGCCTACGAGCAGTACTTC
TRBV11-1	TRBJ2-7	NA	NA	CASSLGDGGSYEQYF	TGTGCCAGCAGCTTAGGGGACGGCGGCTCCTACGAGCAGTACTTC
TRBV30	TRBJ1-1	NA	NA	CAWRYGTNTEAFF	TGTGCCTGGAGATACGGTACGAACACTGAAGCTTTCTTT
TRBV5-1	TRBJ2-7	NA	many	CASSFNEQYF	TGCGCCAGCAGCTTCAACGAGCAGTACTTC
TRBV27	TRBJ1-4	NA	NA	CASSLQGEVNEKLFF	TGTGCCAGCAGTCTACAGGGTGAAGTTAATGAAAAACTGTTTTTT
TRBV6-2/TRBV6-3	TRBJ2-5	NA	few	CASWEGAGFGTQYF	TGTGCCAGCTGGGAGGGGGCCGGATTTGGGACCCAGTACTTC
TRBV27	TRBJ1-1	NA	many	CARNNNGRPNTEAFF	TGTGCCAGGAATAATAACGGGAGGCCGAACACTGAAGCTTTCTTT
TRBV7-9	TRBJ1-1	TRBD1	NA	CASSDGTGDFRTEAFF	TGTGCCAGCAGCGACGGGACAGGGGATTTTCGCACTGAAGCTTTCTTT
TRBV28	TRBJ2-1	TRBD1	many	CASSFGRGRTYNEQFF	TGTGCCAGCAGTTTCGGAAGGGGGCGCACCTACAATGAGCAGTTCTTC
TRBV5-8	TRBJ2-7	TRBD2	few	CASIFSGRVTEQYF	TGTGCCAGCATCTTTAGCGGGAGGGTGACCGAGCAGTACTTC
TRBV6-1	TRBJ1-6	NA	many	CASREDSIYNSPLHF	TGTGCCAGCAGAGAAGACAGTATCTATAATTCACCCCTCCACTTT